Reported below is one TCR beta chain. Per the authors' pipeline: From reference gene primer amplification, estimates of nucleated cell counts were derived. Clones were read by immunoSEQ multiplex PCR, and TCRdb kept only the in-frame ones, dropping some. That table is the source of V, J and clone size, and D and trimming were worked out from the DNA. The sample lists 150,000 to 200,000 clones, around 90% occurring once. This entry comes from a study of blood T cell repertoires in COVID-19. Whole-study context: Researchers got acute and convalescent COVID-19 samples from the United States, Italy and Spain. Nucleic acid was either cDNA or gDNA, and it came from T cells, B-cell-depleted T cells, or PBMCs.

Germline CDR1 and CDR2: MRHNA and SNTAGT. This CDR3 has 13 amino acids. Trimming took off 5 bases at V and 0 bases at J, with 7 bases between the two ends. This TCR derives from a man aged 35 to 55 with active or convalescent COVID-19. Sequenced: peripheral blood. The chain is built from TRBV6-4 and TRBJ1-1; possibly TRBD1 for D (5 bases). CDR3 in DNA: TGTGCCAGCAGTACAGGTGTGAACACTGAAGCTTTCTTT. This encodes CASSTGVNTEAFF.